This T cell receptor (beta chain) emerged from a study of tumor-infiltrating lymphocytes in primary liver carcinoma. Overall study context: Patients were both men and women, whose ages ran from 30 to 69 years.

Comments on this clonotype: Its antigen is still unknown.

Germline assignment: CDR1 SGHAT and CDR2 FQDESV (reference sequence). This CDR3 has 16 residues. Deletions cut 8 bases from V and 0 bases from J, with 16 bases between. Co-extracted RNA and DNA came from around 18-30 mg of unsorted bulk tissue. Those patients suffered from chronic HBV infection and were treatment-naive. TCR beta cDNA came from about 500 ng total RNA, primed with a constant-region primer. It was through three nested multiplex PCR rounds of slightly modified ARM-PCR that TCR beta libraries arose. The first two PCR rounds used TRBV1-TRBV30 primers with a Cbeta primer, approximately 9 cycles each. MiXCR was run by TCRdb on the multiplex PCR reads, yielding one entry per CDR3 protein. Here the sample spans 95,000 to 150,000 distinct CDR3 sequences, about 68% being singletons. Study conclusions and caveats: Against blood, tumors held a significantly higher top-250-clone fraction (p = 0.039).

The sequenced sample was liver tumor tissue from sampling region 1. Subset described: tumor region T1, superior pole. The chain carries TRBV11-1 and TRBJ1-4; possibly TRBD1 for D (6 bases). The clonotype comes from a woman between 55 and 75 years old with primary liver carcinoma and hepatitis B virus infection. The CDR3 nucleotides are TGTGCCAGCGTCCAAGGGACACCCGCAACTAATGAAAAACTGTTTTTT. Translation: CASVQGTPATNEKLFF.